This T cell receptor (beta chain) is from a study of shared clonotypes between healthy human individuals. About the study: Each donor had three CD4 naive, three CD4 memory, two CD8 naive and one CD8 memory plate.

As to this clone: Its antigen is as yet unknown.

The authors split each subset's genomic DNA evenly across several immunoSEQ plates. Assay: immunoSEQ multiplex PCR; the TCRdb copy retains only in-frame clones and omits some. The sample gives some 580,000 clones, approximately 97% of which show up once; around 0.06% is in the top ten. Regarding the study as a whole: Compared with clonotypes that all four donors shared, non-shared clonotypes had lower generation probabilities.

This TCR came from a woman between 25 and 40 years old in good health. Sample: naive CD4+ T cells sorted from blood. This sample's subset: CD45RA+ positively selected.

The CDR3 coding sequence is TGCGCCAGCAGCTCCGGACAGGCGGGGGAGACCCAGTACTTC. It codes for CASSSGQAGETQYF. J is TRBJ2-5 and V is TRBV5-1; D possibly corresponds to TRBD1 (7 bases). Germline V gene data show CDR1 as SGHRS and CDR2 as YFSETQ. Trimming removed 3 bases at V and 5 bases at J, with 14 bases between. The CDR3 sequence is 14 residues long. Together with reference TRBV5-1 and TRBJ2-5, the CDR3 gives the full variable domain: KAGVTQTPRYLIKTRGQQVTLSCSPISGHRSVSWYQQTPGQGLQFLFEYFSETQRNKGNFPGRFSGRQFSNSRSEMNVSTLELGDSALYLCASSSGQAGETQYFGPGTRLLVL.